A single sample is the source of the 24 T cell receptor beta chains below, sequenced in a study of blood T cell repertoires in COVID-19. The data were produced by immunoSEQ multiplex PCR, yet TCRdb's version contains in-frame clones alone and is incomplete. The table has 100,000 to 150,000 clones, approximately 88% seen once. The sample comprised peripheral blood. The receptors originated from a man between 45 and 60 years old with acute or convalescent COVID-19.

The J gene is TRBJ1-2, the V gene TRBV27; weak D call: TRBD1 (5 bases). CDR1 is MNHEY, CDR2 SMNVEV, per germline (reference sequence). This CDR3 has 13 amino acids. The V end was cut by 3 bases, the J end by 4 bases, with 9 bases between. This CDR3 is CASSFGGGYGYTF. The CDR3 DNA is TGTGCCAGCAGTTTTGGGGGGGGCTATGGCTACACCTTC.

J is TRBJ2-7 and V is TRBV18, with 10 bases lining up with TRBD2. The CDR3 length is 13 residues. The V and J ends lost 10 bases and 5 bases, in that order; junction bases with no gene match: 8. Germline CDR1 KGHSH, CDR2 LQKENI. The CDR3 nucleotides read TGTGCCACTCGGACAAGCGGGAGGGACGAGCAGTACTTC. It specifies CATRTSGRDEQYF.

The V and J genes are TRBV18 and TRBJ1-3; no firm D call. V lost 2 bases and J lost 1, with 12 bases in between. Germline CDR1 KGHSH, CDR2 LQKENI. CDR3 size: 16 residues. Here the CDR3 reads CASSPDSGLSGNTIYF. The CDR3 region has the DNA TGTGCCAGCTCACCAGATTCAGGCCTTTCTGGAAACACCATATATTTT.

This chain joins TRBV5-4 and TRBJ1-5; 10 bases align to TRBD1. The CDR3 consists of 16 residues. Germline V lookup: CDR1 SGHNT, CDR2 YYREEE (reference sequence). The V segment lost 4 bases and the J segment 4 bases; nucleotides outside the gene matches: 8. The DNA for the CDR3 is TGTGCCAGCAGCATTACGGGACAGGGGTATAATCAGCCCCAGCATTTT. Translated, it gives CASSITGQGYNQPQHF.

J is TRBJ1-2 and V is TRBV7-2, with 9 bases matching TRBD1. Germline-derived CDR1 and CDR2 are SGHTA and FQGNSA. There are 12 residues in the CDR3. The trim removed 3 bases at V and 12 bases at J, leaving 5 bases unmatched. The CDR3 loop is CASSLDRGSHTF. CDR3 DNA sequence: TGTGCCAGCAGCTTGGACAGGGGATCGCACACCTTC.

This rearrangement joins TRBV4-1 to TRBJ1-4, with 8 bases lining up with TRBD1. Per germline, CDR1 MGHRA and CDR2 YSYEKL. The junction had 6 bases not matched to a gene; V was cut back by 4 bases and J by 14 bases. This CDR3 contains 12 residues. CDR3 residues: CASSLYRGSLFF. The CDR3 nucleotides are TGCGCCAGCAGCCTTTACAGGGGGAGCCTGTTTTTT.

The rearrangement joins TRBV28 to TRBJ1-5; 9 bases match TRBD1. The germline CDR1 and CDR2 sequences are MDHEN and SYDVKM. The length of the CDR3 is 16 residues. Unmatched junction bases numbered 7, after V lost 4 bases and J lost 3 bases. The CDR3 protein is CASSSPGQGDNQPQHF. The CDR3 DNA reads TGTGCCAGCAGTTCACCGGGACAGGGCGACAATCAGCCCCAGCATTTT.

V usage is TRBV29-1 and J usage is TRBJ1-2; 11 nucleotides match TRBD1. J gave up 4 bases and V 0 bases, and 7 bases lay outside the gene matches. The germline V gene encodes CDR1 SQVTM and CDR2 ANQGSEA. There are 16 residues in the CDR3. Here the CDR3 DNA reads TGCAGCGTTGAAGACCCCCCGGACAGGGGGCGCTATGGCTACACCTTC. Translation: CSVEDPPDRGRYGYTF.

The chain carries TRBV9 and TRBJ2-1, with D perhaps TRBD2 (7 bases). CDR1 is SGDLS, CDR2 YYNGEE, per germline. V lost 4 bases, J lost 7 bases, and 18 bases lay in between. The CDR3 has 15 residues. The CDR3, as DNA: TGTGCCAGCAGCTCAAACGGGGGGCCGTGGAATGAGCAGTTCTTC. It yields the protein CASSSNGGPWNEQFF. Supplemented by reference TRBV9 and TRBJ2-1, the full variable domain reads DSGVTQTPKHLITATGQRVTLRCSPRSGDLSVYWYQQSLDQGLQFLIQYYNGEERAKGNILERFSAQQFPDLHSELNLSSLELGDSALYFCASSSNGGPWNEQFFGPGTRLTVL.

The chain combines TRBV9 with TRBJ1-2, with 9 bases aligning to TRBD1. CDR3 size: 14 residues. Per germline, CDR1 SGDLS and CDR2 YYNGEE. Germline trimming cut 3 bases from V and 4 bases from J; bases unmatched to any gene: 4. The CDR3 reads CASSGAGQGYGYTF. CDR3 DNA: TGTGCCAGCAGCGGGGCGGGACAGGGCTATGGCTACACCTTC.

In its sample, this clone was seen a few times. The gene calls are TRBV5-4 and TRBJ2-5; TRBD2 agrees at 8 bases. Germline V gene data show CDR1 as SGHNT and CDR2 as YYREEE (reference sequence). This CDR3 is built from 15 residues. V was clipped by 0 bases and J by 1 base; unmatched bases: 2. The DNA of the CDR3 is TGTGCCAGCAGCTTGGTCCTAGCGGGCCAAGAGACCCAGTACTTC. It codes for CASSLVLAGQETQYF.

The chain uses TRBV29-1 and TRBJ2-7; D perhaps matches TRBD1 (6 bases). V was shortened by 4 bases and J by 3 bases, with 19 bases between the two germline ends. Germline loops: CDR1 SQVTM, CDR2 ANQGSEA. CDR3 length: 15 amino acids. The CDR3 DNA reads TGCAGCGTTGGTATCACAGGGAAGGTCCACTACGAGCAGTACTTC. Encoded protein: CSVGITGKVHYEQYF.

The chain links TRBV9 to TRBJ1-1, with D tentatively TRBD1 (6 bases). Trimming removed 0 bases from V and 0 bases from J, with 9 bases in between. Germline values: CDR1 SGDLS, CDR2 YYNGEE. This CDR3 is built from 15 residues. The CDR3 loop reads CASSVGGTLNTEAFF. The CDR3 nucleotides are TGTGCCAGCAGCGTAGGTGGGACACTGAACACTGAAGCTTTCTTT. Supplemented by reference TRBV9 and TRBJ1-1, the full variable domain reads DSGVTQTPKHLITATGQRVTLRCSPRSGDLSVYWYQQSLDQGLQFLIQYYNGEERAKGNILERFSAQQFPDLHSELNLSSLELGDSALYFCASSVGGTLNTEAFFGQGTRLTVV.

The rearrangement uses TRBV6-6 and TRBJ2-4; D is perhaps TRBD1 (6 bases). V was clipped by 0 bases and J by 8 bases, with 14 bases between them. Germline V lookup: CDR1 MNHNY, CDR2 SVGAGI (reference sequence). The CDR3 is 15 residues long. CDR3 in DNA: TGTGCCAGCAGTTACTCGACAGGCCCGGAGGACATTCAGTACTTC. It yields the protein CASSYSTGPEDIQYF.

The chain couples TRBV24-1 to TRBJ2-3, with 9 bases identical to TRBD1. J was trimmed by 1 base and V by 2 bases; bases with no gene match: 3. The CDR3 consists of 16 residues. The V gene's germline CDR1 is KGHDR and CDR2 SFDVKD. As DNA, the CDR3 is TGTGCCACCAGTGATTCCCGGACAGGGGGCACAGATACGCAGTATTTT. It codes for CATSDSRTGGTDTQYF.

The chain links TRBV29-1 to TRBJ1-1; D perhaps matches TRBD1 (5 bases). CDR1 and CDR2 from the germline V gene are SQVTM and ANQGSEA. V was clipped by 0 bases and J by 8 bases, with 16 bases between them. The CDR3 extends over 14 amino acids. Here the CDR3 DNA reads TGCAGCGTTGAAGATTTTCTCGGGGGATTGGAAGCTTTCTTT. Amino acids: CSVEDFLGGLEAFF.

The V gene is TRBV9, the J gene TRBJ1-1, with D perhaps TRBD1 (5 bases). The germline gives CDR1 SGDLS, CDR2 YYNGEE. V was clipped by 3 bases and J by 1 base, with 7 bases between them. The CDR3 loop spans 13 amino acids. The CDR3 nucleotides read TGTGCCAGCAGCGAGGGGCAGAACACTGAAGCTTTCTTT. It yields the protein CASSEGQNTEAFF.

About this clone itself: Its ends do not fully match the called genes, so a read error is possible. V usage is TRBV11-2 and J usage is TRBJ2-3, with 9 bases lining up with TRBD2. Per the germline V gene, CDR1 is SGHAT and CDR2 is FQNNGV. The CDR3 is 15 amino acids. The CDR3 protein is CASRLLAGDTDTQYF. The CDR3 DNA reads TGTGCCAGCCGCTTGTTAGCGGGGGACACAGATACGCAGTATTTT.

The chain has TRBV2 and TRBJ2-5; D uncertain. Trimming took 5 bases from V and 2 from J, leaving 6 bases between them. Germline assignment: CDR1 SNHLY and CDR2 FYNNEI. The length of the CDR3 is 12 residues. As DNA, the CDR3 is TGTGCCAGCAGTTGGAGACAAGAGACCCAGTACTTC. Amino acid sequence: CASSWRQETQYF. Complete variable domain (other parts from reference TRBV2 and TRBJ2-5): EPEVTQTPSHQVTQMGQEVILRCVPISNHLYFYWYRQILGQKVEFLVSFYNNEISEKSEIFDDQFSVERPDGSNFTLKIRSTKLEDSAMYFCASSWRQETQYFGPGTRLLVL.

The V and J genes are TRBV19 and TRBJ1-6; 8 nucleotides align to TRBD1. V shed 3 bases and J 10 bases; nucleotides not matched to a gene: 8. This CDR3 spans 15 amino acids. In germline, CDR1 is LNHDA, CDR2 SQIVND (reference sequence). CDR3 nucleotides: TGTGCCAGTAGTATTACAGGGGGAGGATGGTCACCCCTCCACTTT. This translates into CASSITGGGWSPLHF.

This chain connects TRBV30 to TRBJ1-3; D not certain. The CDR3 length is 13 residues. Deletions cut 8 bases from V and 0 bases from J, with 11 bases between. Germline V CDR1 and CDR2: GTSNPN, SVGIG (reference sequence). CDR3 region: CAITISSGNTIYF. The CDR3 coding sequence is TGTGCCATAACTATCAGCTCTGGAAACACCATATATTTT.

The chain combines TRBV19 with TRBJ1-6; D is perhaps TRBD1 (6 bases). The germline V gene encodes CDR1 LNHDA and CDR2 SQIVND (reference sequence). CDR3 length: 14 residues. V was pared by 10 bases and J by 4 bases, with 14 bases between. The CDR3 coding sequence is TGTGCCACCTCTGAAGGGGGTTATAATTCACCCCTCCACTTT. Its protein product is CATSEGGYNSPLHF. Drawing the rest from reference TRBV19 and TRBJ1-6, the complete variable domain is DGGITQSPKYLFRKEGQNVTLSCEQNLNHDAMYWYRQDPGQGLRLIYYSQIVNDFQKGDIAEGYSVSREKKESFPLTVTSAQKNPTAFYLCATSEGGYNSPLHFGNGTRLTVT.

The genes are TRBV27 and TRBJ1-2, with D uncertain. Germline V gene lookup returns CDR1 MNHEY and CDR2 SMNVEV (reference sequence). Deletions cut 2 bases from V and 4 bases from J, with 11 bases between. This CDR3 comprises 14 residues. The CDR3 coding sequence is TGTGCCAGCAGTTTAGTGGGGAGTACCTATGGCTACACCTTC. Encoded protein: CASSLVGSTYGYTF.

The chain couples TRBV28 to TRBJ2-7; no clear D. The CDR3 is made up of 13 amino acids. The germline V and J ends were trimmed by 6 bases and 0 bases, with 9 bases remaining between them. Germline lookup yields CDR1 MDHEN and CDR2 SYDVKM. CDR3: CASSRRVSYEQYF. CDR3 coding DNA: TGTGCCAGCAGCCGAAGAGTCTCCTACGAGCAGTACTTC.